This T cell receptor (beta chain) originates from a study of T-cell reconstitution after alpha-beta-depleted transplantation in children. In this sample, this clonotype turned up many times. Its cognate antigen is unknown. As it was prepared, the TCRbeta library received unique molecular identifiers. TCRdb fed the PCR reads into MiXCR, producing one record per CDR3 protein. The data show fewer than 750,000 distinct CDR3 sequences, with 20% to 25% seen just once and over 12% held by the top ten. CDR1 is LGHDT, CDR2 YNNKEL, per germline (reference sequence). The ends lost 0 bases at V and 3 bases at J; junction bases unmatched: 1. The CDR3 sequence is 16 residues long. Study results and limitations: Surviving recipient T cells and thymic progenitors underlay high day-60 TCRbeta diversity in some patients. There were reportedly several hundred expanded graft clones from which alpha-beta T cells came about two months after transplant.

This sequence was found in a boy under two years old who had a stem cell transplant for acute myeloid leukemia, so the T cells may come from the graft donor. The chain has TRBV3-1 and TRBJ2-7, with TRBD2 matching over 14 bases. Sequenced material: PBMCs, mostly from graft donor cells, taken 360 days after TCRalphabeta/CD19-depleted stem cell transplant. CDR3 nucleotides: TGTGCCAGCAGCCAAGATGGGACTAGCGGGGGCTACGAGCAGTACTTC. Translated: CASSQDGTSGGYEQYF.